This note documents a single T cell receptor beta chain sequence. The antigen is undetermined. This record belongs to a study of response to subunit inactivated influenza vaccine. TCRdb fed the RT-PCR reads into MiXCR, producing one record per CDR3 protein. This sample yields about 650,000 distinct CDR3 sequences, of which 13% to 15% are seen a single time; 7.5% to 8% belongs to the top ten. Whole-study findings and limits: It was the authors' suggestion that each seasonal influenza vaccination recruits few new T cells.

Trimming left V 6 bases short and J 1 base short, with 19 bases between. Germline CDR1 reads ENHRY; CDR2 reads SYGVKD. The CDR3 runs 16 residues. The source was PBMCs from blood, collected 14 days before vaccination. The V call is TRBV10-3, the J call TRBJ2-7; D is unresolved. The sequence came from a man aged 45-60 years who received an inactivated influenza vaccine. As DNA, the CDR3 is TGTGCCATCAGCCCCCTCGGGCAGCAAGCGTCCTACGAGCAGTACTTC. This gives the protein CAISPLGQQASYEQYF.